Given below is one TCR beta chain in context. Its matching antigen is unknown. TCRdb re-called the 5' RACE reads with MiXCR, one entry per CDR3 protein. The sample lists roughly 330,000 distinct CDR3 sequences, roughly 7% occurring once. The data belong to a study of T cells after yellow fever vaccination. This CDR3 is 13 amino acids long. Germline V CDR1 and CDR2: SGHTA, FQGTGA. V was trimmed by 4 bases and J by 2 bases, leaving 8 bases between them. Study results and limitations: Clones that expanded after primary vaccination mostly reappeared after the booster (roughly 96% CD4, 88% CD8).

The sample consisted of PBMCs, taken 45 days after the first yellow fever vaccination. This chain uses TRBV7-3 with TRBJ2-5; D is perhaps TRBD1 or TRBD2 (5 bases each). The TCR originated in a man younger than 35 who received the YFV17D yellow fever vaccine. CDR3: CASSWGRQETQYF. CDR3 DNA sequence: TGTGCCAGCAGCTGGGGACGGCAAGAGACCCAGTACTTC.